Below are 29 T cell receptor beta chains sequenced from a single sample in a study of blood T cell repertoires in COVID-19. Libraries were prepared by immunoSEQ multiplex PCR; TCRdb keeps only in-frame clonotypes and omits some of them. The sample consists of 200,000 to 250,000 clones, around four fifths of them appearing once. Material: peripheral blood. The receptor set was obtained from a man in his thirties or forties with active or convalescent COVID-19.

The chain employs TRBV28 and TRBJ1-2; no reliable D call. The germline V gene encodes CDR1 MDHEN and CDR2 SYDVKM. The CDR3 covers 15 residues. V was pared by 5 bases and J by 6 bases, with 19 bases between. The CDR3 reads CASSPPGGGRHGYTF. CDR3 bases: TGTGCCAGCAGTCCCCCAGGCGGAGGGAGGCATGGCTACACCTTC.

The chain combines TRBV5-5 with TRBJ1-2, with D hard to call. The germline CDR1 and CDR2 sequences are SGHKS and YYEKEE (reference sequence). Trimming took off 4 bases at V and 4 bases at J, with 17 bases between the two ends. The CDR3 is 15 residues long. CDR3 amino acids: CASSIGAILVYGYTF. CDR3 nucleotides: TGTGCCAGCAGCATCGGTGCTATTCTGGTCTATGGCTACACCTTC.

This sequence joins TRBV4-2 and TRBJ2-3, with 12 bases identical to TRBD2. CDR3 length: 18 amino acids. Germline V gives CDR1 LGHNA, CDR2 YNFKEQ. Germline trimming cut 0 bases from V and 3 bases from J; bases unmatched to any gene: 7. The CDR3 DNA sequence: TGTGCCAGCAGCCAAGAGCAGGCTAGCGGGGGGGCAACAGATACGCAGTATTTT. This codes for CASSQEQASGGATDTQYF.

The chain uses TRBV6-5 and TRBJ2-5; 8 bases map to TRBD1. This CDR3 contains 14 residues. V dropped 4 bases and J dropped 5; count of bases not matched to a gene: 6. Germline CDR1 is MNHEY and CDR2 is SVGAGI. The CDR3, as DNA: TGTGCCAGCAGTTCTTTACAGGGGGTCGAGACCCAGTACTTC. Its protein product is CASSSLQGVETQYF.

The chain links TRBV4-1 to TRBJ1-3, with D uncertain. The V end lost 2 bases, the J end lost 0 bases, and 8 bases lay between the germline ends. CDR3 size: 15 residues. Germline lookup yields CDR1 MGHRA and CDR2 YSYEKL. CDR3 nucleotides: TGCGCCAGCAGCCAACGCGGGGACTCTGGAAACACCATATATTTT. It encodes CASSQRGDSGNTIYF.

The chain is built from TRBV24-1 and TRBJ1-2; 8 bases match TRBD1. From germline, CDR1 is KGHDR and CDR2 SFDVKD. The CDR3 extends over 16 amino acids. Germline trimming cut 2 bases from V and 6 bases from J; bases unmatched to any gene: 10. For the CDR3, the DNA is TGTGCCACCAGTGATTCCGGGACAGGAGCTTCGAATGGCTACACCTTC. Translated, it gives CATSDSGTGASNGYTF.

This clone was detected only a few times. The V gene is TRBV5-4, the J gene TRBJ1-1, with unresolved D. Trimming shortened V by 4 bases and J by 0 bases, and 7 bases separated the two germline ends. Germline V CDR1 and CDR2: SGHNT, YYREEE (reference sequence). The CDR3 covers 13 residues. This chain's CDR3 is CASSHDMNTEAFF. In DNA, the CDR3 is TGTGCCAGCAGCCACGACATGAACACTGAAGCTTTCTTT.

The chain couples TRBV6-2 or TRBV6-3 to TRBJ2-2, with D unresolved. The CDR3 sequence is 14 residues long. Deletions cut 1 base from V and 2 bases from J, with 5 bases between. Germline assignment: CDR1 MNHEY and CDR2 SVGEGT. The CDR3 DNA reads as TGTGCCAGCAGTTACTTGAGAAACACCGGGGAGCTGTTTTTT. This codes for CASSYLRNTGELFF.

The chain uses TRBV6-5 and TRBJ2-7; tentatively, D is TRBD1 (6 bases). Germline-derived CDR1 and CDR2 are MNHEY and SVGAGI. The CDR3 runs 14 residues. The V and J ends lost 5 bases and 1 base respectively, with 12 bases between them. The CDR3 DNA reads as TGTGCCAGCAGTACAGGGTCCCCATCCTACGAGCAGTACTTC. Residues: CASSTGSPSYEQYF.

This clone was detected once. The chain has TRBV7-2 and TRBJ2-3; D unresolved. This CDR3 has 14 residues. Germline values: CDR1 SGHTA, CDR2 FQGNSA. The V gene lost 4 bases and the J gene lost 5 bases, with 13 bases spanning the gap. CDR3 sequence: CASSSSRIGDTQYF. The CDR3 coding sequence is TGTGCCAGCAGCTCAAGTAGAATTGGAGATACGCAGTATTTT.

The chain uses TRBV10-3 and TRBJ1-1; D gene ambiguous. Germline CDR1 reads ENHRY; CDR2 reads SYGVKD. V was trimmed by 5 bases and J by 1 base, leaving 8 bases between them. This CDR3 is built from 13 residues. The CDR3 loop is CAISPAGNTEAFF. The CDR3 DNA reads as TGTGCCATCAGTCCTGCCGGGAACACTGAAGCTTTCTTT.

This chain connects TRBV18 to TRBJ1-2; the D is unclear. The V end was cut by 3 bases, the J end by 8 bases, with 19 bases between. This CDR3 has 15 residues. The germline V gene encodes CDR1 KGHSH and CDR2 LQKENI. CDR3 sequence (DNA): TGTGCCAGCTCACCCCGGTTGGAGGTGCGAGGGGGCTACACCTTC. It yields the protein CASSPRLEVRGGYTF.

This clone was detected only a few times. V gene TRBV4-1 combines with J gene TRBJ2-5, with D tentatively TRBD1 (6 bases). The CDR3 contains 15 residues. CDR1 is MGHRA, CDR2 YSYEKL, per germline. Deletions cut 3 bases from V and 2 bases from J, with 13 bases between. CDR3 amino acids: CASSQAGTKQETQYF. The CDR3 DNA reads as TGCGCCAGCAGCCAGGCCGGGACAAAACAAGAGACCCAGTACTTC.

This chain uses TRBV7-2 with TRBJ2-5; 7 nucleotides align to TRBD2. This CDR3 contains 13 residues. With 4 bases clipped from V and 5 bases from J, the junction kept 4 bases outside the gene matches. Germline CDR1 is SGHTA and CDR2 is FQGNSA. CDR3 amino acids: CASSWGLRETQYF. CDR3 DNA sequence: TGTGCCAGCAGCTGGGGACTACGGGAGACCCAGTACTTC.

The rearrangement uses TRBV7-2 and TRBJ2-7, with D tentatively TRBD1 (6 bases). The CDR3 extends over 14 amino acids. Germline CDR1 reads SGHTA; CDR2 reads FQGNSA. With 10 bases removed from V and 5 bases from J, the gap between germline ends came to 21 bases. The CDR3 DNA is TGTGCCACTCAGCAATGGGGGCGTTCCAACGAGCAGTACTTC. It yields the protein CATQQWGRSNEQYF.

The table lists this clone with a few counts. A much larger clone sits a single nucleotide away, making a read error possible. The chain employs TRBV5-1 and TRBJ2-7; 13 nucleotides line up with TRBD2. The germline V gene encodes CDR1 SGHRS and CDR2 YFSETQ. V was pared by 4 bases and J by 1 base, with 2 bases of the junction left unmatched. The CDR3 runs to 15 residues. CDR3 sequence (DNA): TGCGCCAGCAGCCCGGGACTAGCGGGATCCTACGAGCAGTACTTC. Its protein product is CASSPGLAGSYEQYF. The full variable domain, its missing parts supplied by reference TRBV5-1 and TRBJ2-7, is KAGVTQTPRYLIKTRGQQVTLSCSPISGHRSVSWYQQTPGQGLQFLFEYFSETQRNKGNFPGRFSGRQFSNSRSEMNVSTLELGDSALYLCASSPGLAGSYEQYFGPGTRLTVT.

The chain joins TRBV28 to TRBJ2-7, with TRBD2 as a possible D gene (5 bases). V lost 8 bases, J lost 2 bases, and 13 bases lay in between. There are 13 residues in the CDR3. Germline CDR1 reads MDHEN; CDR2 reads SYDVKM. The CDR3 DNA reads TGTGCCAGCCACACTACTAGGGCCTACGAGCAGTACTTC. Translation gives CASHTTRAYEQYF. Variable domain in full (rest from reference TRBV28 and TRBJ2-7): DVKVTQSSRYLVKRTGEKVFLECVQDMDHENMFWYRQDPGLGLRLIYFSYDVKMKEKGDIPEGYSVSREKKERFSLILESASTNQTSMYLCASHTTRAYEQYFGPGTRLTVT.

Only one count was recorded for this clone. This rearrangement joins TRBV3-1 (or the pseudogene TRBV3-2) to TRBJ2-7; TRBD1 aligns across 7 bases. V lost 6 bases and J lost 3; bases outside the gene matches: 8. This CDR3 comprises 14 residues. CDR1 and CDR2 from the germline V gene are LGHDT and YNNKEL (reference sequence). The CDR3 loop is CASSAEWDSYEQYF. CDR3 nucleotide sequence: TGTGCCAGCAGTGCCGAGTGGGACAGCTACGAGCAGTACTTC.

The rearrangement uses TRBV6-6 and TRBJ2-1; 7 bases fit TRBD2. The CDR3 has 14 residues. The ends lost 8 bases at V and 3 bases at J; junction bases unmatched: 7. Germline CDR1 is MNHNY and CDR2 is SVGAGI (reference sequence). CDR3 nucleotides: TGTGCCAGCGGGGTTGCTAGCGGCTACAATGAGCAGTTCTTC. Translation: CASGVASGYNEQFF.

The chain is built from TRBV3-1 (or the pseudogene TRBV3-2) and TRBJ2-2; D gene ambiguous. The CDR3 runs 20 residues. Germline V CDR1 and CDR2: LGHDT, YNNKEL (reference sequence). V lost 0 bases to trimming and J lost 0 bases, with 20 bases between them. The CDR3 region has the DNA TGTGCCAGCAGCCAAGACTCGGCCAGGAACCATTACGCGAACACCGGGGAGCTGTTTTTT. The encoded protein is CASSQDSARNHYANTGELFF.

The chain uses TRBV7-2 and TRBJ2-1; D is possibly TRBD2 (5 bases). The CDR3 is made up of 15 amino acids. V lost 0 bases and J lost 6, with 12 bases in between. CDR1 SGHTA and CDR2 FQGNSA come from the germline V gene. The CDR3 bases are TGTGCCAGCAGCTTAGCGTCTAGCTTTAGCAATGAGCAGTTCTTC. It is translated as CASSLASSFSNEQFF.

This chain connects TRBV10-2 to TRBJ1-5; TRBD1 agrees at 7 bases. The germline CDR1 and CDR2 sequences are WSHSY and SAAADI. The ends lost 4 bases at V and 7 bases at J; junction bases unmatched: 4. The CDR3 has 13 residues. The CDR3 reads CASSVQGRQPQHF. The CDR3 DNA reads TGCGCCAGCAGTGTACAGGGGAGGCAGCCCCAGCATTTT.

The J gene is TRBJ2-7, the V gene TRBV30, with TRBD1 matching over 9 bases. The CDR3 consists of 14 residues. Trimming removed 3 bases from V and 6 bases from J; junction bases left unmatched: 9. Germline V gene sequence: CDR1 GTSNPN, CDR2 SVGIG (reference sequence). Here the CDR3 DNA reads TGTGCCTGGAGGGCCGGGACAGGGTTAAGCGAGCAGTACTTC. Its translation: CAWRAGTGLSEQYF.

The chain uses TRBV6-2 or TRBV6-3 and TRBJ2-1; TRBD2 agrees at 11 bases. CDR3 length: 15 amino acids. Germline CDR1 and CDR2: MNHEY and SVGEGT. V shed 5 bases and J 6 bases; nucleotides not matched to a gene: 6. CDR3 nucleotide sequence: TGTGCCAGCAGTGGTAGCGGGGGGGCTGGCAATGAGCAGTTCTTC. The encoded protein is CASSGSGGAGNEQFF.

This sequence joins TRBV4-2 and TRBJ2-3, with TRBD2 matching over 13 bases. The CDR3 is made up of 18 amino acids. CDR1 is LGHNA, CDR2 YNFKEQ, per germline. Unmatched junction bases numbered 10, after V lost 2 bases and J lost 5 bases. CDR3 sequence: CASSQSTSGREFIDTQYF. The CDR3, as DNA: TGTGCCAGCAGCCAAAGTACTAGCGGGAGGGAGTTTATAGATACGCAGTATTTT.

The chain uses TRBV19 and TRBJ2-5, with a tentative D call TRBD1 (6 bases). Germline CDR1 LNHDA, CDR2 SQIVND (reference sequence). V gave up 5 bases and J gave up 0 bases, with 10 bases separating them. This CDR3 comprises 14 residues. The CDR3 nucleotides read TGTGCCAGTAGTCCACGACAGGACCAAGAGACCCAGTACTTC. The encoded protein is CASSPRQDQETQYF.

This clone was picked up one time. This chain links TRBV29-1 with TRBJ1-1; TRBD1 might be the D (5 bases). CDR3 size: 14 residues. Germline CDR1 is SQVTM and CDR2 is ANQGSEA. Trimming left V 5 bases short and J 4 bases short, with 17 bases between. For the CDR3, the DNA is TGCAGCGTTCCAATTAAGTTGGGGGGCACTGAAGCTTTCTTT. Protein sequence: CSVPIKLGGTEAFF.

J is TRBJ2-7 and V is TRBV5-1, with D tentatively TRBD2 (5 bases). Germline CDR1 SGHRS, CDR2 YFSETQ. V was cut by 1 base and J by 9 bases, with 20 bases left in between. The CDR3 spans 15 residues. Here the CDR3 DNA reads TGCGCCAGCAGCTTGTCGCAGAGTCCCTACGAGGGGCAGTACTTC. Translating gives CASSLSQSPYEGQYF.

The chain has TRBV30 and TRBJ1-5; 7 bases line up with TRBD1. V shed 3 bases, J shed 5 bases, and the junction held 4 bases outside the gene matches. In germline, CDR1 is GTSNPN, CDR2 SVGIG (reference sequence). The CDR3 length is 13 residues. CDR3 residues: CAWSQTGDQPQHF. CDR3 coding DNA: TGTGCCTGGAGCCAAACAGGGGATCAGCCCCAGCATTTT. Combining the CDR3 with reference TRBV30 and TRBJ1-5 gives the whole variable domain SQTIHQWPATLVQPVGSPLSLECTVEGTSNPNLYWYRQAAGRGLQLLFYSVGIGQISSEVPQNLSASRPQDRQFILSSKKLLLSDSGFYLCAWSQTGDQPQHFGDGTRLSIL.